The 29 T cell receptor beta chains below all came from one sample that was sequenced in a study of blood T cells in healthy people across ages. Primers used in a second PCR of about 7 to 12 cycles were a sample-barcoded 5' primer and a J-beta primer mix. TCRdb re-called the 5' RACE reads with MiXCR, one entry per CDR3 protein. This table has about 650,000 distinct CDR3 sequences, roughly 30% appearing once. The sequencing sample was made of blood. The receptors were gathered from a woman at least 80 years old in good health.

The CDR3 coding sequence is TGCAGTCCTGGACCGGGGCAAAGGGGGACTGAAGCTTTCTTT. Protein sequence: CSPGPGQRGTEAFF. The V gene is TRBV20-1, the J gene TRBJ1-1; TRBD1 might be the D (6 bases). This CDR3 is 14 amino acids long. Germline loops: CDR1 DFQATT, CDR2 SNEGSKA (reference sequence). The ends were cut back, 8 bases at V and 5 bases at J, with 21 bases in the middle.

A remark on this clonotype: Possible read error: a much larger clone is one base away. The genes are TRBV6-1 and TRBJ2-5, with D unresolved. The end of the DNA fits TRBJ2-1 better, so the J call may be wrong. The CDR3 length is 16 residues. Germline CDR1 MNHNS, CDR2 SASEGT. The CDR3 DNA reads TGTGCCAGCAGTGAAGGGGCCTTAGGTGCTCAAGAGACCCAGTTCTTC. Translation: CASSEGALGAQETQFF.

This clonotype was observed at least ten times. The chain combines TRBV7-3 with TRBJ2-7; D unresolved. This CDR3 is built from 14 residues. Per the germline V gene, CDR1 is SGHTA and CDR2 is FQGTGA. V lost 3 bases, J lost 2 bases, and 11 bases lay in between. As DNA, the CDR3 is TGTGCCAGCAGCTTCCCCGGAGCGACCTACGAGCAGTACTTC. This codes for CASSFPGATYEQYF.

This clonotype was detected ten times or more. V usage is TRBV3-1 and J usage is TRBJ1-2, with a tentative D call TRBD1 (6 bases). Germline V lookup: CDR1 LGHDT, CDR2 YNNKEL (reference sequence). Trimming pared 2 bases from V and 6 bases from J, leaving 10 bases between. The CDR3 runs 13 residues. This CDR3 is CASSQLTGNGYTF. The CDR3 bases are TGTGCCAGCAGCCAACTTACAGGGAATGGCTACACCTTC.

This clonotype occurred once. A much larger clonotype is one base distant, so this may be a read error. A read error is likely, as this CDR3 ends without the conserved phenylalanine or tryptophan. The V gene is TRBV30, the J gene TRBJ2-5; D remains ambiguous. Trimming stripped 0 bases from V and 5 bases from J, with 10 bases between. Germline V gene data show CDR1 as GTSNPN and CDR2 as SVGIG (reference sequence). The CDR3 has 13 residues. CDR3 sequence: CAWSVQGHETQYV. The CDR3 nucleotides read TGTGCCTGGAGTGTACAAGGGCACGAGACCCAGTACGTC.

On this clonotype: The junction departs from germline at one end; a sequencing error may be responsible. The chain recombines TRBV10-3 with TRBJ2-7; 12 bases fit TRBD2. CDR1 is ENHRY, CDR2 SYGVKD, per germline. CDR3 length: 15 residues. This CDR3 reads CAISESTSGSYEQDF. CDR3 DNA sequence: TGTGCCATCAGTGAGTCGACTAGCGGGAGCTACGAGCAGGACTTC.

This clonotype has ten or more counts. The V call is TRBV12-3 or TRBV12-4, the J call TRBJ2-7; 10 bases align to TRBD1. V lost 6 bases, J lost 0 bases, and 5 bases stayed unmatched. The CDR3 extends over 15 amino acids. DNA of the CDR3: TGTGCCAGCAGAAGGGGACAGGGGTTCTCCTACGAGCAGTACTTC. It is translated as CASRRGQGFSYEQYF.

Remarks on this clonotype: Compared with germline, one end of the junction differs, possibly owing to a read error. This sequence joins TRBV5-1 and TRBJ2-5, with TRBD1 identical over 7 bases. This CDR3 has 13 residues. Germline V gene data show CDR1 as SGHRS and CDR2 as YFSETQ. DNA for the CDR3: TGCGCCGGCAGCTTGGGACAGCAAGAGACCCAGTACTTC. Its translation: CAGSLGQQETQYF. The entire variable domain, with the rest obtained from reference TRBV5-1 and TRBJ2-5, is as follows: KAGVTQTPRYLIKTRGQQVTLSCSPISGHRSVSWYQQTPGQGLQFLFEYFSETQRNKGNFPGRFSGRQFSNSRSEMNVSTLELGDSALYLCAGSLGQQETQYFGPGTRLLVL.

This clonotype was found a few times. V usage is TRBV7-3 and J usage is TRBJ2-4; 9 bases map to TRBD1. The DNA end is more similar to TRBJ2-7, so the J call may be wrong. CDR1 and CDR2 from the germline V gene are SGHTA and FQGTGA. The CDR3 covers 15 residues. The DNA of the CDR3 is TGTGCCAGCAGCCAGCGGGACAGGGCACCCTACGAGCAGTACTTC. It codes for CASSQRDRAPYEQYF.

This clonotype was recorded at least ten times. The chain couples TRBV20-1 to TRBJ1-1; D remains ambiguous. The V end lost 3 bases, the J end lost 11 bases, and 19 bases lay between the germline ends. This CDR3 comprises 13 residues. In germline, CDR1 is DFQATT, CDR2 SNEGSKA (reference sequence). DNA for the CDR3: TGCAGTGCTAGTGACCCCAACCCCCGCGGGGCTTTCTTT. It yields the protein CSASDPNPRGAFF.

This chain connects TRBV4-3 to TRBJ1-1; possibly TRBD1 for D (5 bases). CDR3 length: 15 residues. Per germline, CDR1 LGHNA and CDR2 YSLEER. Trimming removed 0 bases from V and 2 bases from J, with 10 bases in between. The CDR3 is CASSQDQQDNTEAFF. CDR3 in DNA: TGCGCCAGCAGCCAAGATCAACAGGACAACACTGAAGCTTTCTTT.

This clonotype showed up many times. This chain joins TRBV6-6 and TRBJ2-7; maybe TRBD2 (5 bases). Trimming took 4 bases from V and 2 from J, leaving 12 bases between them. CDR1 is MNHNY and CDR2 is SVGAGI in the germline V gene (reference sequence). The CDR3 length is 14 residues. DNA for the CDR3: TGTGCCAGCAGTTTACTAGGGCTTACCTACGAGCAGTACTTC. Residues: CASSLLGLTYEQYF.

This clonotype was counted ten times or more. The V call is TRBV6-2 or TRBV6-3, the J call TRBJ2-1; 10 bases are shared with TRBD1. Germline V gene sequence: CDR1 MNHEY, CDR2 SVGEGT. The CDR3 totals 16 residues. The V segment lost 8 bases and the J segment 3 bases; nucleotides outside the gene matches: 10. This chain's CDR3 is CASRVPGQGSYNEQFF. The DNA for the CDR3 is TGTGCCAGCCGCGTACCGGGACAGGGGAGCTACAATGAGCAGTTCTTC.

In its sample, this clonotype was seen many times. The gene calls are TRBV27 and TRBJ2-2; TRBD2 aligns across 7 bases. V shed 8 bases, J shed 6 bases, and the junction held 6 bases outside the gene matches. This CDR3 has 13 amino acids. Germline values: CDR1 MNHEY, CDR2 SMNVEV (reference sequence). CDR3 residues: CASRRGTAGELFF. As DNA, the CDR3 is TGTGCCAGCCGGCGGGGGACCGCCGGGGAGCTGTTTTTT.

This clonotype occurred many times. This rearrangement joins TRBV12-3 or TRBV12-4 to TRBJ1-1; no clear D gene. This CDR3 spans 13 amino acids. V shed 6 bases and J shed 1 base, with 9 bases lying between them. The CDR3 loop reads CASRGSSNTEAFF. The CDR3 DNA reads as TGTGCCAGCAGAGGCAGCTCGAACACTGAAGCTTTCTTT.

This clonotype was seen just once. The gene calls are TRBV5-8 and TRBJ2-1; 9 bases are a match to TRBD2. The CDR3 runs 15 residues. CDR1 is SGHTS and CDR2 is YDEGEE in the germline V gene. The J segment lost 3 bases and the V segment lost 4 bases, leaving 5 bases of the junction unmatched. In DNA form, the CDR3 reads TGTGCCAGCAGCCCCGGACTAGCGTTCTACAATGAGCAGTTCTTC. This encodes CASSPGLAFYNEQFF.

The rearrangement uses TRBV30 and TRBJ2-5; a weak D match, TRBD1 (5 bases). Trimming took off 1 base at V and 3 bases at J, with 9 bases between the two ends. Per the germline V gene, CDR1 is GTSNPN and CDR2 is SVGIG (reference sequence). This CDR3 has 13 residues. CDR3 nucleotide sequence: TGTGCCTGGAGTGGGACAAGAAAAGAGACCCAGTACTTC. Translated, it gives CAWSGTRKETQYF.

This clonotype was seen ten or more times. The CDR3 coding sequence is TGTGCCAGCAGTTCCCGGGAGGGGCCGGGACAGCCCCAGCATTTT. This codes for CASSSREGPGQPQHF. The gene calls are TRBV28 and TRBJ1-5; TRBD1 is a possible D gene (5 bases). The V end was cut by 4 bases, the J end by 7 bases, with 17 bases between. CDR1 and CDR2 (germline): MDHEN, SYDVKM. The CDR3 sequence is 15 residues long.

J is TRBJ2-1 and V is TRBV4-1, with D uncertain. Germline CDR1 and CDR2: MGHRA and YSYEKL. There are 14 residues in the CDR3. Trimming pared 1 base from V and 4 bases from J, leaving 8 bases between. This chain's CDR3 is CASSQGDAYNEQFF. The CDR3 DNA is TGCGCCAGCAGCCAAGGTGATGCTTACAATGAGCAGTTCTTC.

About this clonotype itself: A much larger clone differs by one base, so this may be a read error. This chain links TRBV24-1 with TRBJ2-7; D not certain. The J call may be incorrect, as the DNA end agrees better with TRBJ2-4. The CDR3 runs 15 residues. Germline CDR1 reads KGHDR; CDR2 reads SFDVKD. CDR3 nucleotides: TGTGCCACCAGTGATCCCGTGACCAAGGGAAACATTCAGTACTTC. Protein sequence: CATSDPVTKGNIQYF.

The sample holds many counts of this clonotype. The V call is TRBV10-3, the J call TRBJ1-4; D gene uncertain. CDR1 is ENHRY, CDR2 SYGVKD, per germline. The CDR3 runs to 13 residues. Between the trimmed V and J ends, which lost 0 bases and 8 bases, there was a span of 7 bases. The CDR3 loop reads CAISESGLEKLFF. For the CDR3, the DNA is TGTGCCATCAGTGAGTCGGGTCTGGAAAAACTGTTTTTT.

On this clonotype itself: Possible read error: a much larger clone is one base away. This chain joins TRBV28 and TRBJ2-7, with 7 bases matching TRBD1. CDR3 length equals 16 residues. Germline CDR1 MDHEN, CDR2 SYDVKM. CDR3 sequence: CVSTKSLPGQRDEQYF. The CDR3 DNA reads TGTGTCAGCACCAAGTCTCTTCCGGGACAGAGAGACGAGCAGTACTTC.

Notes on this clonotype: A much larger clone differs by one base, so this may be a read error. CDR3 in amino acids: CASSEGTGTNYDYTF. Here the CDR3 DNA reads TGCGCCAGCAGCGAGGGGACAGGGACGAACTATGACTACACCTTC. The V gene is TRBV5-1, the J gene TRBJ1-2, with 9 bases fitting TRBD1. CDR1 SGHRS and CDR2 YFSETQ come from the germline V gene. CDR3 size: 15 residues. Full variable domain (outside the CDR3, taken from reference TRBV5-1 and TRBJ1-2): KAGVTQTPRYLIKTRGQQVTLSCSPISGHRSVSWYQQTPGQGLQFLFEYFSETQRNKGNFPGRFSGRQFSNSRSEMNVSTLELGDSALYLCASSEGTGTNYDYTFGSGTRLTVV.

This clonotype turned up a few times. This sequence joins TRBV6-2 or TRBV6-3 and TRBJ2-3; 11 nucleotides align to TRBD1. This CDR3 is 15 amino acids long. V lost 4 bases and J lost 3; bases outside the gene matches: 3. Germline lookup yields CDR1 MNHEY and CDR2 SVGEGT. CDR3 coding DNA: TGTGCCAGCAGTTGGGGACAGGGGGTGACAGATACGCAGTATTTT. Protein product: CASSWGQGVTDTQYF.

The chain employs TRBV6-5 and TRBJ1-4, with a weak D call TRBD1 (6 bases). V was pared by 2 bases and J by 8 bases, with 12 bases between. The V gene's germline CDR1 is MNHEY and CDR2 SVGAGI. The CDR3 totals 14 residues. Here the CDR3 reads CASSYRGGEEKLFF. The CDR3 DNA sequence: TGTGCCAGCAGTTACAGAGGGGGTGAGGAAAAACTGTTTTTT.

This clonotype has only a few counts. This sequence joins TRBV4-1 and TRBJ2-5, with D perhaps TRBD1 (5 bases). V shed 2 bases and J shed 1 base, with 8 bases lying between them. CDR1 and CDR2 (germline): MGHRA, YSYEKL. This CDR3 is 14 amino acids long. The CDR3 reads CASSQTTGQETQYF. As DNA, the CDR3 is TGCGCCAGCAGCCAAACCACAGGCCAAGAGACCCAGTACTTC.

This clonotype was found many times. The chain combines TRBV6-6 with TRBJ2-1; tentatively, D is TRBD1 (5 bases). V was clipped by 3 bases and J by 5 bases, with 11 bases between them. CDR3 length equals 14 residues. The V gene's germline CDR1 is MNHNY and CDR2 SVGAGI (reference sequence). The CDR3 sequence is CASSYRGVDNEQFF. The DNA of the CDR3 is TGTGCCAGCAGTTATAGGGGCGTCGACAATGAGCAGTTCTTC.

This clonotype was recorded at least ten times. V is TRBV28 and J is TRBJ1-2; a possible D gene is TRBD1 (5 bases). V was pared by 7 bases and J by 7 bases, with 16 bases between. The CDR3 is made up of 13 amino acids. Per the germline V gene, CDR1 is MDHEN and CDR2 is SYDVKM. Here the CDR3 DNA reads TGTGCCAGCACCCCTGGGGCTCCACCTGGCTACACCTTC. Protein sequence: CASTPGAPPGYTF.

Of note for this clonotype: Since a much larger clone is just one base distant, this may be a read error. The chain carries TRBV28 and TRBJ2-5; D is uncertain. The closer fit of TRBJ2-7 to the DNA end suggests the J call may be wrong. Germline CDR1 and CDR2: MDHEN and SYDVKM. The CDR3 has 14 residues. In nucleotides, the CDR3 is TGTGCCAGCAGCTTGCTAGGGCCAGATTACGAGCAGTACTTC. This encodes CASSLLGPDYEQYF.